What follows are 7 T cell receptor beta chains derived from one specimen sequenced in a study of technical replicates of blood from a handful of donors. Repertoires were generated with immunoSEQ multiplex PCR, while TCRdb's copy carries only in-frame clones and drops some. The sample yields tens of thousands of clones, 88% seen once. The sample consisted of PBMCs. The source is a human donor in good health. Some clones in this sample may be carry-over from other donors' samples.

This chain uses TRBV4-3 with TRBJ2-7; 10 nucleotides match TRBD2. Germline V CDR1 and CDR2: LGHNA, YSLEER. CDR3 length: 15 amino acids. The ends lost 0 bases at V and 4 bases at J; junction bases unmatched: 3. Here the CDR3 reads CASSQDASGSYEQYF. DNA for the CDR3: TGCGCCAGCAGCCAAGACGCTAGCGGGAGTTACGAGCAGTACTTC.

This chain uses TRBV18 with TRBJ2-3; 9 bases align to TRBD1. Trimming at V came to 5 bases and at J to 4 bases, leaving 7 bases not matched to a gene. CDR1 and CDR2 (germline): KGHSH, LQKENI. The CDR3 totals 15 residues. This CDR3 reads CASSERTGAADTQYF. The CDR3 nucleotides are TGTGCCAGCTCAGAAAGGACAGGGGCGGCAGATACGCAGTATTTT.

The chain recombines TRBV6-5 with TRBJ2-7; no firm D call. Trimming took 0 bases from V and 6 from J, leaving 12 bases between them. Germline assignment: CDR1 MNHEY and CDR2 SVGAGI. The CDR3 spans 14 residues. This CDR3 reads CASSYSDTSREQYF. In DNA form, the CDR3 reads TGTGCCAGCAGTTACTCAGATACCTCGCGCGAGCAGTACTTC.

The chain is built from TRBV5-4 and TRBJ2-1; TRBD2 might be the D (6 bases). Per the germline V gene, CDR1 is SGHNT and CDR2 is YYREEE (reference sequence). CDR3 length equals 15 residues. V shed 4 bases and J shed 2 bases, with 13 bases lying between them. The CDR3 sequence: CASSTSPGAYNEQFF. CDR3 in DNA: TGTGCCAGCAGCACCTCCCCGGGGGCCTACAATGAGCAGTTCTTC.

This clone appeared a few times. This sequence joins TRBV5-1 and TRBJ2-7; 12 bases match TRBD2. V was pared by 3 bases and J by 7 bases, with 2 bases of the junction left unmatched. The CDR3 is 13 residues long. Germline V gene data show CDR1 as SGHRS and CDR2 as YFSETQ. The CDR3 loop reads CASSSSGRGEQYF. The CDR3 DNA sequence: TGCGCCAGCAGCTCTAGCGGGAGGGGTGAGCAGTACTTC.

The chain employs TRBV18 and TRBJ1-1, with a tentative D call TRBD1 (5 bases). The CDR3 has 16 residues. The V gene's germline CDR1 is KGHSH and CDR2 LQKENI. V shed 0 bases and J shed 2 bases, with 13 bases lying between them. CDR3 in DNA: TGTGCCAGCTCACCACCGAATGGACACCTTAACACTGAAGCTTTCTTT. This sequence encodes CASSPPNGHLNTEAFF.

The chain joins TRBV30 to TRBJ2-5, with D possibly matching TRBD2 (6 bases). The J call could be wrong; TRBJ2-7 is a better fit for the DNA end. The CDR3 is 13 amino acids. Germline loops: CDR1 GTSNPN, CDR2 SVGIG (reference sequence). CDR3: CAWGAGWVTEQYF. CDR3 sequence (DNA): TGTGCCTGGGGCGCGGGGTGGGTTACCGAGCAGTACTTC.